This entry lists 16 T cell receptor beta chains sequenced from one sample in a study of cytomegalovirus exposure and HLA in healthy donors. Sequencing used immunoSEQ multiplex PCR; TCRdb keeps in-frame clones, though not all of them. The sample has about 130,000 clones, approximately 90% seen once. What was sequenced was PBMCs. The receptors shown here come from a woman in her 30s in good health and CMV-seropositive.

The V call is TRBV7-2, the J call TRBJ1-6, with a possible D match to TRBD1 (5 bases). The CDR3 consists of 16 residues. CDR1 SGHTA and CDR2 FQGNSA come from the germline V gene. Trimming took off 0 bases at V and 0 bases at J, with 6 bases between the two ends. The CDR3 reads CASSLAGLSYNSPLHF. The CDR3 bases are TGTGCCAGCAGCTTAGCGGGACTCTCCTATAATTCACCCCTCCACTTT. The variable domain in full, completed from reference TRBV7-2 and TRBJ1-6, reads GAGVSQSPSNKVTEKGKDVELRCDPISGHTALYWYRQSLGQGLEFLIYFQGNSAPDKSGLPSDRFSAERTGGSVSTLTIQRTQQEDSAVYLCASSLAGLSYNSPLHFGNGTRLTVT.

The chain carries TRBV15 and TRBJ2-7, with 8 bases identical to TRBD1. Germline lookup yields CDR1 LNHNV and CDR2 YYDKDF (reference sequence). V shed 2 bases and J 6 bases; nucleotides not matched to a gene: 6. The CDR3 contains 14 residues. DNA of the CDR3: TGTGCCACCAGCAGAAGGACAGGGATCGGCGAGCAGTACTTC. Translated: CATSRRTGIGEQYF.

The J gene is TRBJ2-1, the V gene TRBV19; TRBD1 aligns across 10 bases. CDR1 LNHDA and CDR2 SQIVND come from the germline V gene (reference sequence). This CDR3 has 17 amino acids. J was trimmed by 5 bases and V by 3 bases; bases with no gene match: 10. CDR3 bases: TGTGCCAGTAGTATTTGGAGTCGGGACAGGGGCAACAATGAGCAGTTCTTC. This translates into CASSIWSRDRGNNEQFF.

The genes are TRBV28 and TRBJ1-1; 10 bases fit TRBD1. The germline CDR1 and CDR2 sequences are MDHEN and SYDVKM. Trimming at V came to 6 bases and at J to 6 bases, leaving 7 bases not matched to a gene. CDR3 length: 14 amino acids. CDR3 DNA sequence: TGTGCCAGCAGGGGGGAAGGACAGGGGGCTGAAGCTTTCTTT. The encoded protein is CASRGEGQGAEAFF. Combining the CDR3 with reference TRBV28 and TRBJ1-1 gives the whole variable domain DVKVTQSSRYLVKRTGEKVFLECVQDMDHENMFWYRQDPGLGLRLIYFSYDVKMKEKGDIPEGYSVSREKKERFSLILESASTNQTSMYLCASRGEGQGAEAFFGQGTRLTVV.

The V and J genes are TRBV7-9 and TRBJ2-7, with a tentative D call TRBD1 (7 bases). Trimming removed 5 bases at V and 2 bases at J, with 13 bases between. Germline loops: CDR1 SEHNR, CDR2 FQNEAQ (reference sequence). The length of the CDR3 is 14 residues. The CDR3, as DNA: TGTGCCAGCAGCGGAGGGGGCAGAGCCTACGAGCAGTACTTC. Its protein product is CASSGGGRAYEQYF.

V and J are TRBV6-5 and TRBJ1-4; D is uncertain. The V and J ends lost 2 bases and 7 bases respectively, with 14 bases between them. The CDR3 has 15 residues. The germline V gene encodes CDR1 MNHEY and CDR2 SVGAGI. In DNA form, the CDR3 reads TGTGCCAGCAGTTACGGGTTAGCGGTTGCTGAAAAACTGTTTTTT. This gives the protein CASSYGLAVAEKLFF.

This chain uses TRBV19 with TRBJ2-7, with D perhaps matching TRBD1 (6 bases). Trimming removed 8 bases from V and 2 bases from J, with 16 bases in between. CDR1 is LNHDA and CDR2 is SQIVND in the germline V gene (reference sequence). The CDR3 runs to 14 residues. CDR3 bases: TGTGCCAGTGGAAGGAACGGACAGCCCTACGAGCAGTACTTC. Its protein is CASGRNGQPYEQYF.

The chain joins TRBV7-9 to TRBJ1-3; D is uncertain. CDR1 is SEHNR, CDR2 FQNEAQ, per germline (reference sequence). Deletions cut 4 bases from V and 1 base from J, with 17 bases between. The CDR3 loop spans 17 amino acids. CDR3 loop: CASSSRGGLGSGNTIYF. DNA of the CDR3: TGTGCCAGCAGCTCCCGTGGAGGGCTCGGGTCTGGAAACACCATATATTTT.

This sequence joins TRBV5-1 and TRBJ2-5; a weak D match, TRBD1 (6 bases). Germline values: CDR1 SGHRS, CDR2 YFSETQ. CDR3 length: 13 amino acids. V dropped 5 bases and J dropped 3 bases, with 11 bases sitting between them. CDR3 residues: CASSQGNKETQYF. The DNA for the CDR3 is TGCGCCAGCAGTCAGGGGAATAAAGAGACCCAGTACTTC.

The chain employs TRBV28 and TRBJ1-5; 8 positions agree with TRBD1. The CDR3 has 16 amino acids. The germline V gene encodes CDR1 MDHEN and CDR2 SYDVKM. The V segment lost 6 bases and the J segment 1 base; nucleotides outside the gene matches: 8. The CDR3 loop reads CASSSPTGVSNQPQHF. The CDR3 bases are TGTGCCAGCAGCTCCCCGACAGGGGTCAGCAATCAGCCCCAGCATTTT.

In its sample, this clone was seen once. The CDR3, as DNA: TGTGCCAGCAGCTTAGGAGGCGGCTACACCTTC. Its translation is CASSLGGGYTF. This chain links TRBV11-2 with TRBJ1-2; D is uncertain. The CDR3 is 11 residues long. The germline gives CDR1 SGHAT, CDR2 FQNNGV. The V and J ends lost 1 base and 8 bases respectively, with 5 bases between them.

The chain is built from TRBV5-6 and TRBJ2-1, with TRBD1 matching over 8 bases. Germline V gene data show CDR1 as SGHDT and CDR2 as YYEEEE. This CDR3 has 19 residues. Unmatched junction bases numbered 16, after V lost 4 bases and J lost 1 base. The CDR3 region has the DNA TGTGCCAGCAGCCCCCGGGACAGGACTGCTCTGAGGTCCTACAATGAGCAGTTCTTC. Amino acids: CASSPRDRTALRSYNEQFF.

This chain joins TRBV18 and TRBJ2-3, with 8 bases matching TRBD1. There are 16 residues in the CDR3. The junction had 10 bases not matched to a gene; V was cut back by 4 bases and J by 4 bases. CDR1 is KGHSH and CDR2 is LQKENI in the germline V gene. This CDR3 reads CASSQNGQGLSDTQYF. The CDR3 DNA reads as TGTGCCAGCTCACAGAACGGACAGGGTCTGTCAGATACGCAGTATTTT.

The rearrangement uses TRBV5-1 and TRBJ1-2; D may be TRBD1 (6 bases). V dropped 0 bases and J dropped 2 bases, with 14 bases sitting between them. Germline V gene sequence: CDR1 SGHRS, CDR2 YFSETQ. CDR3 size: 16 residues. CDR3 bases: TGCGCCAGCAGCTTGGGGAGATCCCAGGGGAACTATGGCTACACCTTC. Protein: CASSLGRSQGNYGYTF.

This chain uses TRBV5-1 with TRBJ2-1; 9 bases are a match to TRBD2. With 3 bases clipped from V and 6 bases from J, the junction kept 4 bases outside the gene matches. Germline lookup yields CDR1 SGHRS and CDR2 YFSETQ. This CDR3 spans 14 amino acids. This CDR3 is CASSSSGTGNEQFF. The DNA for the CDR3 is TGCGCCAGCAGCTCTAGCGGGACGGGCAATGAGCAGTTCTTC.

The rearrangement links TRBV7-2 to TRBJ2-3; D uncertain. Trimming stripped 1 base from V and 1 base from J, with 6 bases between. The V gene's germline CDR1 is SGHTA and CDR2 FQGNSA. The CDR3 is made up of 14 amino acids. The CDR3: CASSLVGGTDTQYF. For the CDR3, the DNA is TGTGCCAGCAGCTTAGTGGGCGGCACAGATACGCAGTATTTT.